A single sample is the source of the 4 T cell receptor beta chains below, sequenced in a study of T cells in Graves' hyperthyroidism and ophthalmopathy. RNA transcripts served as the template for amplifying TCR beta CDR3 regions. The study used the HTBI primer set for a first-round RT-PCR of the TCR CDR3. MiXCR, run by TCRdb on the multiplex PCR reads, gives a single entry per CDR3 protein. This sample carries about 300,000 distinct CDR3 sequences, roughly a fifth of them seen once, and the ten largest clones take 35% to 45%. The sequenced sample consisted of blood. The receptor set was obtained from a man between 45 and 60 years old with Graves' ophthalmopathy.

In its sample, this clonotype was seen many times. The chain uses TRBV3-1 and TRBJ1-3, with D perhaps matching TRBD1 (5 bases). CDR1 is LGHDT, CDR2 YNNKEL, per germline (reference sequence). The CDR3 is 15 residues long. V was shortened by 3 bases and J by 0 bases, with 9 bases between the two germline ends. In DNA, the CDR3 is TGTGCCAGCAGCCAGGGGGTAAACTCTGGAAACACCATATATTTT. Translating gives CASSQGVNSGNTIYF.

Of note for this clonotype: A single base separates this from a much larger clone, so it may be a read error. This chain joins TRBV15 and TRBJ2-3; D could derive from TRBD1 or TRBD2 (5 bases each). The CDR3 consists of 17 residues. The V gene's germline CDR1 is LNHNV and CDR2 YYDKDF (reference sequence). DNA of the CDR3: TGTGCCATCAGCAGAGGCATGAAGGGGACCCGAGGAGATACGCAGTATTTT. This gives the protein CAISRGMKGTRGDTQYF.

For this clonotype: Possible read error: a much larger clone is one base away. The CDR3 DNA reads as TGTGCCAGCAGTTACCTCCTTTTAGGCGGGGGGGGTAGTGAGCAGTTCTTC. This gives the protein CASSYLLLGGGGSEQFF. The chain uses TRBV6-2 or TRBV6-3 and TRBJ2-1, with TRBD2 matching over 9 bases. The V and J ends lost 2 bases and 9 bases, in that order; junction bases with no gene match: 14. The CDR3 runs to 17 residues. CDR1 is MNHEY and CDR2 is SVGEGT in the germline V gene.

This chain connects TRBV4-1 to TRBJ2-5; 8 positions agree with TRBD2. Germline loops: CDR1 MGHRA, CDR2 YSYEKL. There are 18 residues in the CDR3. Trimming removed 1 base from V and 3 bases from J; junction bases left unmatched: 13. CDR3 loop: CASSQVAYGAGVEETQYF. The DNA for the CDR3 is TGCGCCAGCAGCCAAGTAGCGTACGGAGCGGGAGTGGAAGAGACCCAGTACTTC.